The entry below describes one TCR beta chain. Germline lookup yields CDR1 MNHNY and CDR2 SVGAGI (reference sequence). The V and J ends lost 5 bases and 5 bases, in that order; junction bases with no gene match: 6. The CDR3 totals 15 residues. This specimen belongs to a study of T cell changes during pregnancy in multiple sclerosis. Assay: immunoSEQ multiplex PCR; the TCRdb copy retains only in-frame clones and omits some. The table records roughly 100,000 clones, approximately 90% of them present only once. The receptor comes from a female donor with multiple sclerosis, enrolled in a pregnancy study. The source was peripheral blood, collected after pregnancy. This chain connects TRBV6-6 to TRBJ2-2, with TRBD1 matching over 9 bases. The CDR3 loop is CASSSVGQGTGELFF. The CDR3 DNA reads as TGTGCCAGCAGTAGTGTTGGACAGGGGACCGGGGAGCTGTTTTTT.